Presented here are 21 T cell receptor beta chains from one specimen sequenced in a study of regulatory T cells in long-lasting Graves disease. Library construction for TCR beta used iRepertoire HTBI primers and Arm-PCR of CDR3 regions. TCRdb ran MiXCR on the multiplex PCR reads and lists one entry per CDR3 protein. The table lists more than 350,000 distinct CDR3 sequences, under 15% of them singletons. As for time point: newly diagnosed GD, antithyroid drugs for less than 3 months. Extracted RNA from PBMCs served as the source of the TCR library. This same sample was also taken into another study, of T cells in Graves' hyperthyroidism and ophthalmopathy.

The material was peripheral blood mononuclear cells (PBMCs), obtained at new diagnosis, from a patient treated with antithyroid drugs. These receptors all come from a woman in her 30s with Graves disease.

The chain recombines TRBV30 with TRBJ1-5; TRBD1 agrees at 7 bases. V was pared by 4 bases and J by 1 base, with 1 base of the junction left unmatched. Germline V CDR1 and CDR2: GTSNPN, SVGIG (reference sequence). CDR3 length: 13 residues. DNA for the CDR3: TGTGCCTGGACGACAGGGAGCAATCAGCCCCAGCATTTT. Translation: CAWTTGSNQPQHF.

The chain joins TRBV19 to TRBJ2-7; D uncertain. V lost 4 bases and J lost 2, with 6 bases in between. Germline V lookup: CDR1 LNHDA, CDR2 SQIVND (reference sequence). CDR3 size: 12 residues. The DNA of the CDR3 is TGTGCCAGTAGTACAGGACCCTACGAGCAGTACTTC. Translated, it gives CASSTGPYEQYF.

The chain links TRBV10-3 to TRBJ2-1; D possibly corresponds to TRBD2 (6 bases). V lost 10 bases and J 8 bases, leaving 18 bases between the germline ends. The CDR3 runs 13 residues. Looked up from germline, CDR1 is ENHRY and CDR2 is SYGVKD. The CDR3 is CATQVGGLDEQFF. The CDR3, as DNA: TGTGCCACCCAAGTCGGGGGACTCGATGAGCAGTTCTTC.

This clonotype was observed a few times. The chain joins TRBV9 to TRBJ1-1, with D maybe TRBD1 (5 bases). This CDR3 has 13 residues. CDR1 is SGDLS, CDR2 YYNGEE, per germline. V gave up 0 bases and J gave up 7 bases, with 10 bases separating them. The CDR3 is CASSVESGGEAFF. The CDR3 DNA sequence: TGTGCCAGCAGCGTAGAATCTGGGGGTGAAGCTTTCTTT.

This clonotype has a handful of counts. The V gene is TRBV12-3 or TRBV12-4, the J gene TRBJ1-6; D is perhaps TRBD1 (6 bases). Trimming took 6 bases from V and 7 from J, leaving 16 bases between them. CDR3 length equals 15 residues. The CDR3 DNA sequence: TGTGCCAGCAGCTATAGACAGGAGGAGAATTCACCCCTCCACTTT. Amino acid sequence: CASSYRQEENSPLHF.

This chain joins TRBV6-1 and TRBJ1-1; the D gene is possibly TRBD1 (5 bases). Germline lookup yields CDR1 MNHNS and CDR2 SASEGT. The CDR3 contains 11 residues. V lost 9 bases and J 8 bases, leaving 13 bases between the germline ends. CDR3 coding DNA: TGTGCCAGTACCACAGGTTTCGAAGCTTTCTTT. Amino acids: CASTTGFEAFF.

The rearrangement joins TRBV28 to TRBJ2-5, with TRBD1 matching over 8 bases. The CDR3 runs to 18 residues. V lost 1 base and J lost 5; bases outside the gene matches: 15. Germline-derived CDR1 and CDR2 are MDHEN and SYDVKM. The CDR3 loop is CASSLLLPLDREAETQYF. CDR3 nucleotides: TGTGCCAGCAGTTTATTACTACCGTTGGACAGGGAGGCGGAGACCCAGTACTTC.

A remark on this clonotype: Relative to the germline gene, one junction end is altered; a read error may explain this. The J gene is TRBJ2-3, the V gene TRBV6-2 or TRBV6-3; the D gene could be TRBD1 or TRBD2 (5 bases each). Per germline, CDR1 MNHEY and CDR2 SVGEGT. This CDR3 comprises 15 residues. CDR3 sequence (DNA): TGTACCAGCAGTTCTTCTGGGACCGGTCGGTCTACGCAGTATTTT. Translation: CTSSSSGTGRSTQYF.

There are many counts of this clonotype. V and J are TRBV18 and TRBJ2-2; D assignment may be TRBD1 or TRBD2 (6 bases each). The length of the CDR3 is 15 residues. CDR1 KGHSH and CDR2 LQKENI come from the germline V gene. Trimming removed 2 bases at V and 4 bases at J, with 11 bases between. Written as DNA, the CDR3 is TGTGCCAGCTCACCAGTCCGGGGGCGCACCGGGGAGCTGTTTTTT. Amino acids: CASSPVRGRTGELFF.

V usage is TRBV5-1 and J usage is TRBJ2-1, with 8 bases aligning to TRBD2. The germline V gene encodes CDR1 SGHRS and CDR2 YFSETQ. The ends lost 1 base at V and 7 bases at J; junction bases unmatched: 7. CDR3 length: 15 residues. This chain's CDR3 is CASSLLSGAGNEQFF. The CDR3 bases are TGCGCCAGCAGCTTGCTTAGCGGGGCTGGGAATGAGCAGTTCTTC. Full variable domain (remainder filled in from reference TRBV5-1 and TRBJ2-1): KAGVTQTPRYLIKTRGQQVTLSCSPISGHRSVSWYQQTPGQGLQFLFEYFSETQRNKGNFPGRFSGRQFSNSRSEMNVSTLELGDSALYLCASSLLSGAGNEQFFGPGTRLTVL.

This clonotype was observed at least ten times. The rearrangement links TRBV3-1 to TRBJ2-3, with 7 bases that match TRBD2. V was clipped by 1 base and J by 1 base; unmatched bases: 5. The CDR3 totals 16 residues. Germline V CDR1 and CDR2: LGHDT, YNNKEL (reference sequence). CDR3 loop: CASSQGRAGGTDTQYF. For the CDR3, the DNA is TGTGCCAGCAGCCAAGGGCGCGCGGGGGGCACAGATACGCAGTATTTT.

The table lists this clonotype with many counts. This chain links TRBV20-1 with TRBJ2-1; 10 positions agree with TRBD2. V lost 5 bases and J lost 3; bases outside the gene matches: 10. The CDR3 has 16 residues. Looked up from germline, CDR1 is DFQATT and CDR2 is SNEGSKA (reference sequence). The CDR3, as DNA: TGCAGTGCTCGGCCCCGACTAGCGGGCAACTACAATGAGCAGTTCTTC. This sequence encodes CSARPRLAGNYNEQFF.

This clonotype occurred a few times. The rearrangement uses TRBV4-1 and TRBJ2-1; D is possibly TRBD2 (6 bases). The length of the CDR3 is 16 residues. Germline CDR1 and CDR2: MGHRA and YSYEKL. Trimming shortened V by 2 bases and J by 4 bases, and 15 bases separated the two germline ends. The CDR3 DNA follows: TGCGCCAGCAGCCAAACTCCGGGACTTTCGTACAATGAGCAGTTCTTC. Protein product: CASSQTPGLSYNEQFF.

DNA for the CDR3: TGTGCCTGGAGGAGGGCCTACGAGCAGTACTTC. It translates to CAWRRAYEQYF. The chain recombines TRBV30 with TRBJ2-7, with D possibly matching TRBD2 (5 bases). CDR1 is GTSNPN and CDR2 is SVGIG in the germline V gene (reference sequence). Trimming removed 3 bases from V and 2 bases from J, with 5 bases in between. The CDR3 runs 11 residues.

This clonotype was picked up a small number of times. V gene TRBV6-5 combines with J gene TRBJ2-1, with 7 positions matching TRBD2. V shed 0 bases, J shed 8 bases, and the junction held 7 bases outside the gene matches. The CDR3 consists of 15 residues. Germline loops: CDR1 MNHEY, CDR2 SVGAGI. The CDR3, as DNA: TGTGCCAGCAGTTACTCTGGCGGGAGTTGGGATGAGCAGTTCTTC. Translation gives CASSYSGGSWDEQFF.

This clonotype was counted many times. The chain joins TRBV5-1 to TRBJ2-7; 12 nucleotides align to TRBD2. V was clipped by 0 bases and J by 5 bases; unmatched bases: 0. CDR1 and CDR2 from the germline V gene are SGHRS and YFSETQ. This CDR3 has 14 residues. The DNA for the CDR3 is TGCGCCAGCAGCTTGGGACTAGCGGGAGACGAGCAGTACTTC. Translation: CASSLGLAGDEQYF.

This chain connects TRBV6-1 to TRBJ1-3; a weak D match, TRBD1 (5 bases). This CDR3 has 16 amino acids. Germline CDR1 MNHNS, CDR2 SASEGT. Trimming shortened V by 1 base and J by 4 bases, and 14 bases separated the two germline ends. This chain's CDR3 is CASSEGGRRVGNTIYF. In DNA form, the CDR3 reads TGTGCCAGCAGTGAAGGGGGACGGAGAGTCGGAAACACCATATATTTT.

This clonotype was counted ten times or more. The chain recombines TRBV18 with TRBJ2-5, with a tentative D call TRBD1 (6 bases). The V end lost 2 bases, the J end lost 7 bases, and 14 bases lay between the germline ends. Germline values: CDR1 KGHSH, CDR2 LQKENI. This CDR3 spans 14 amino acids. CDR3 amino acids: CASSPVNREGTQYF. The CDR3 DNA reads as TGTGCCAGCTCACCAGTTAACAGGGAAGGGACCCAGTACTTC. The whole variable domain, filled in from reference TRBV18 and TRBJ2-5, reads NAGVMQNPRHLVRRRGQEARLRCSPMKGHSHVYWYRQLPEEGLKFMVYLQKENIIDESGMPKERFSAEFPKEGPSILRIQQVVRGDSAAYFCASSPVNREGTQYFGPGTRLLVL.

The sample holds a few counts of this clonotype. CDR3 nucleotide sequence: TGTGCCAGCAGCGTCGACCCAGCGGGAGGGTACAATGAGCAGTTCTTC. Amino acid sequence: CASSVDPAGGYNEQFF. This chain links TRBV9 with TRBJ2-1; TRBD2 aligns across 10 bases. V dropped 2 bases and J dropped 4; count of bases not matched to a gene: 6. This CDR3 has 16 amino acids. CDR1 SGDLS and CDR2 YYNGEE come from the germline V gene.

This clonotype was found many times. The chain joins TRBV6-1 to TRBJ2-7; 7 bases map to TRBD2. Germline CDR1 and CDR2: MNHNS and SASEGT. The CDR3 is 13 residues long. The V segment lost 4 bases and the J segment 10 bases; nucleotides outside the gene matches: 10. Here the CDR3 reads CASSGMGRDNQYF. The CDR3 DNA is TGTGCCAGCAGTGGAATGGGGAGGGATAACCAGTACTTC.

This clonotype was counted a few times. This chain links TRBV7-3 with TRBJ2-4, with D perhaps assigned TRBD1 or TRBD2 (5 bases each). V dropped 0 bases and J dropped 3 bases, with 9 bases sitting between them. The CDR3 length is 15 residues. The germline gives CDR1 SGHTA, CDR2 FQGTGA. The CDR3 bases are TGTGCCAGCAGCTTAACCGGGGACGGCAAAAACATTCAGTACTTC. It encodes CASSLTGDGKNIQYF. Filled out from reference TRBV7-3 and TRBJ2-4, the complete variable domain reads GAGVSQTPSNKVTEKGKYVELRCDPISGHTALYWYRQSLGQGPEFLIYFQGTGAADDSGLPNDRFFAVRPEGSVSTLKIQRTERGDSAVYLCASSLTGDGKNIQYFGAGTRLSVL.